The 20 T cell receptor beta chains given below trace back to one sample, sequenced in a study. MiXCR was run by TCRdb on the RT-PCR reads, yielding one entry per CDR3 protein. The data show about 680,000 distinct CDR3 sequences, with 13% to 15% seen just once and roughly 3.9% held by the top ten. The sequenced sample was memory CD4+ T cells from blood. These receptors all stem from a female donor in good health, serving as a healthy control.

The table lists this clonotype with many counts. V is TRBV6-2 or TRBV6-3 and J is TRBJ2-2, with D tentatively TRBD2 (5 bases). The V gene's germline CDR1 is MNHEY and CDR2 SVGEGT. Trimming stripped 6 bases from V and 3 bases from J, with 11 bases between. CDR3 length: 14 residues. CDR3 sequence: CASSWMEDTGELFF. The CDR3, as DNA: TGTGCCAGCAGCTGGATGGAGGACACCGGGGAGCTGTTTTTT.

This clonotype appeared a few times. CDR3 in amino acids: CASSLGTGSFYEQYF. Written as DNA, the CDR3 is TGTGCCAGCTCCCTGGGGACAGGCAGCTTCTACGAGCAGTACTTC. The chain recombines TRBV18 with TRBJ2-7; 8 positions agree with TRBD1. The CDR3 runs 15 residues. Germline V lookup: CDR1 KGHSH, CDR2 LQKENI. With V trimmed by 6 bases and J by 3 bases, 10 bases remained unmatched.

The chain joins TRBV20-1 to TRBJ2-7, with D possibly matching TRBD2 (7 bases). Trimming cost V 6 bases and J 6 bases, with 21 bases left between them. Germline lookup yields CDR1 DFQATT and CDR2 SNEGSKA (reference sequence). The CDR3 spans 14 residues. The CDR3 region is CSAIDHSGGGEQYF. CDR3 in DNA: TGCAGTGCCATAGACCATTCGGGGGGCGGCGAGCAGTACTTC.

This clonotype has a single count. CDR3 in amino acids: CASKLGGQGSNGYTF. The CDR3 region has the DNA TGTGCCAGTAAACTGGGAGGACAGGGGAGTAATGGCTACACCTTC. The chain joins TRBV19 to TRBJ1-2, with TRBD1 identical over 9 bases. The CDR3 is 15 residues long. The trim removed 7 bases at V and 6 bases at J, leaving 12 bases unmatched. Germline CDR1 is LNHDA and CDR2 is SQIVND (reference sequence).

There are many counts of this clonotype. The junction departs from germline at one end; a sequencing error may be responsible. V is TRBV5-1 and J is TRBJ2-5, with 10 bases that match TRBD1. Germline lookup yields CDR1 SGHRS and CDR2 YFSETQ. The CDR3 sequence is 14 residues long. In DNA, the CDR3 is TGTGCCAGCAGCCTAGGACAGGGGGGGGAGACCCAGTACTTC. Translated: CASSLGQGGETQYF.

For this clonotype: As the CDR3 is not closed by the conserved phenylalanine or tryptophan, this likely results from a read error. Because the CDR3's place on the DNA is in doubt, the DNA is left out and the CDR3 is given as listed by TCRdb. The chain uses TRBV11-2 and TRBJ2-3. CDR1 is SGHAT and CDR2 is FQNNGV in the germline V gene. The CDR3 numbers 12 amino acids, ends counted. CDR3: CASSFSLRSIYL.

This clonotype was recorded many times. The genes are TRBV12-3 or TRBV12-4 and TRBJ2-1; D not certain. The CDR3 has 17 amino acids. Trimming cost V 1 base and J 1 base, with 14 bases left between them. The CDR3 DNA is TGTGCCAGCAGTTTAGGCCCCGGGCTAGGGTCCTACAATGAGCAGTTCTTC. Its translation: CASSLGPGLGSYNEQFF.

The chain couples TRBV3-1 to TRBJ2-1; TRBD1 aligns across 9 bases. CDR1 is LGHDT, CDR2 YNNKEL, per germline (reference sequence). Trimming took 4 bases from V and 6 from J; bases not matched to a gene: 7. The CDR3 is made up of 15 amino acids. Here the CDR3 DNA reads TGTGCCAGCAGCCGACAAAGGGACAGGGTCAATGAGCAGTTCTTC. Protein: CASSRQRDRVNEQFF.

The J gene is TRBJ1-5, the V gene TRBV18, with D possibly matching TRBD1 (5 bases). The CDR3 is made up of 16 amino acids. Germline V CDR1 and CDR2: KGHSH, LQKENI. Trimming pared 2 bases from V and 0 bases from J, leaving 11 bases between. The CDR3 DNA is TGTGCCAGCTCACCAGGGGCGCCGGATAGCAATCAGCCCCAGCATTTT. Its protein is CASSPGAPDSNQPQHF.

On this clonotype itself: This sequence may be a read error, since a much larger clone differs from it by one base. This chain links TRBV29-1 with TRBJ1-1, with D unclear. Trimming took off 4 bases at V and 6 bases at J, with 9 bases between the two ends. CDR1 and CDR2 from the germline V gene are SQVTM and ANQGSEA. The CDR3 contains 11 residues. This chain's CDR3 is CSVARRPEAFF. The CDR3 DNA is TGCAGCGTTGCCAGGAGGCCTGAAGCTTTCTTT.

This clonotype has just a few counts. This chain connects TRBV11-2 to TRBJ1-1, with D tentatively TRBD1 (6 bases). V was shortened by 1 base and J by 4 bases, with 13 bases between the two germline ends. The germline gives CDR1 SGHAT, CDR2 FQNNGV. CDR3 size: 15 residues. CDR3: CASSLGQGRTTEAFF. The CDR3 region has the DNA TGTGCCAGCAGCTTAGGTCAGGGGCGGACCACTGAAGCTTTCTTT.

V gene TRBV15 combines with J gene TRBJ2-1, with 10 positions matching TRBD2. The CDR3 totals 17 residues. Germline V CDR1 and CDR2: LNHNV, YYDKDF (reference sequence). V lost 0 bases and J lost 6; bases outside the gene matches: 8. CDR3 nucleotides: TGTGCCACCAGCAGAGAGTACGGGACTAGCGCCTTCAATGAGCAGTTCTTC. This sequence encodes CATSREYGTSAFNEQFF.

This clonotype was detected a few times. The chain employs TRBV9 and TRBJ1-5, with TRBD1 as a possible D gene (6 bases). V was shortened by 3 bases and J by 6 bases, with 13 bases between the two germline ends. The CDR3 extends over 14 amino acids. In germline, CDR1 is SGDLS, CDR2 YYNGEE. The CDR3 DNA follows: TGTGCCAGCAGCGCAAGGGACATGGGTCAGCCCCAGCATTTT. This translates into CASSARDMGQPQHF.

This clonotype turned up a few times. This chain links TRBV5-1 with TRBJ2-1, with D maybe TRBD1 (6 bases). Germline V gene lookup returns CDR1 SGHRS and CDR2 YFSETQ. Trimming cost V 4 bases and J 2 bases, with 13 bases left between them. This CDR3 region has 15 residues. As DNA, the CDR3 is TGCGCCAGCAGCCTCAGGGGTGTAGCCTACAATGAGCAGTTCTTC. Amino acids: CASSLRGVAYNEQFF. Full variable domain (outside the CDR3, taken from reference TRBV5-1 and TRBJ2-1): KAGVTQTPRYLIKTRGQQVTLSCSPISGHRSVSWYQQTPGQGLQFLFEYFSETQRNKGNFPGRFSGRQFSNSRSEMNVSTLELGDSALYLCASSLRGVAYNEQFFGPGTRLTVL.

This clonotype was recorded a few times. The rearrangement joins TRBV7-9 to TRBJ2-7; D remains ambiguous. V was cut by 6 bases and J by 7 bases, with 10 bases left in between. This CDR3 spans 11 amino acids. CDR1 and CDR2 from the germline V gene are SEHNR and FQNEAQ (reference sequence). The CDR3 sequence is CASSSFEEQYF. CDR3 coding DNA: TGTGCCAGCAGTTCATTCGAAGAGCAGTACTTC. The variable domain in full, with the rest retrieved from reference TRBV7-9 and TRBJ2-7, is DTGVSQNPRHKITKRGQNVTFRCDPISEHNRLYWYRQTLGQGPEFLTYFQNEAQLEKSRLLSDRFSAERPKGSFSTLEIQRTEQGDSAMYLCASSSFEEQYFGPGTRLTVT.

This clonotype has a handful of counts. The V and J genes are TRBV24-1 and TRBJ2-7; a possible D gene is TRBD1 (6 bases). The V gene lost 3 bases and the J gene lost 5 bases, with 16 bases spanning the gap. There are 15 residues in the CDR3. CDR1 and CDR2 (germline): KGHDR, SFDVKD. CDR3 protein: CATSDPTGFSNEQYF. The DNA for the CDR3 is TGTGCCACCAGTGATCCGACAGGTTTTTCCAACGAGCAGTACTTC.

This clonotype occurred a few times. This chain joins TRBV20-1 and TRBJ2-7; D gene uncertain. Germline V gene data show CDR1 as DFQATT and CDR2 as SNEGSKA (reference sequence). The germline V and J ends were trimmed by 2 bases and 4 bases, with 15 bases remaining between them. The CDR3 covers 14 residues. CDR3: CSARSLDKPYEQYF. CDR3 DNA sequence: TGCAGTGCTAGATCCCTTGACAAACCGTACGAGCAGTACTTC.

This rearrangement joins TRBV20-1 to TRBJ2-1; 8 nucleotides align to TRBD2. The germline V gene has CDR1 DFQATT and CDR2 SNEGSKA (reference sequence). The CDR3 runs to 13 residues. The ends lost 5 bases at V and 8 bases at J; junction bases unmatched: 8. The DNA of the CDR3 is TGCAGTGCTCTAACAGGGACTAGGGATGAGCAGTTCTTC. The encoded protein is CSALTGTRDEQFF.

This clonotype turned up a few times. The rearrangement links TRBV7-2 to TRBJ2-5; 7 bases map to TRBD1. The germline V gene encodes CDR1 SGHTA and CDR2 FQGNSA. After removal of 3 bases from V and 1 base from J, the junction contained 5 bases not matched to a gene. CDR3 size: 15 residues. The CDR3 nucleotides are TGTGCCAGCAGCTTTGGACAGGCCTTCCAAGAGACCCAGTACTTC. It yields the protein CASSFGQAFQETQYF.

This chain connects TRBV4-1 to TRBJ2-7, with TRBD2 matching 8 bases. The J segment lost 1 base and the V segment lost 4 bases, leaving 6 bases of the junction unmatched. The germline gives CDR1 MGHRA, CDR2 YSYEKL. The CDR3 runs to 15 residues. Here the CDR3 DNA reads TGCGCCAGCAGCCCGGGACTAGAATTTTCCTACGAGCAGTACTTC. Translating it yields CASSPGLEFSYEQYF.